A single sample gave rise to the 29 T cell receptor beta chains below, sequenced in a study of blood T cell repertoires in COVID-19. Clones were read by immunoSEQ multiplex PCR, and TCRdb kept only the in-frame ones, dropping some. The sample carries about 350,000 clones, more than 85% recorded once. Material: PBMCs or T cells enriched from blood (not recorded which). Source of these receptors: a woman aged 25 to 45 who had recovered from COVID-19.

CDR3 in amino acids: CASSPLQGVHGYTF. The CDR3 DNA is TGTGCCAGCAGTCCCCTGCAGGGTGTCCATGGCTACACCTTC. The chain couples TRBV28 to TRBJ1-2; D perhaps matches TRBD1 (5 bases). The V gene's germline CDR1 is MDHEN and CDR2 SYDVKM. The V end lost 5 bases, the J end lost 6 bases, and 16 bases lay between the germline ends. CDR3 size: 14 residues.

The CDR3 region is CASRGQDSGANVLTF. In DNA form, the CDR3 reads TGTGCCAGCAGAGGACAGGACTCTGGGGCCAACGTCCTGACTTTC. The rearrangement joins TRBV28 to TRBJ2-6; 7 bases align to TRBD1. CDR1 and CDR2 (germline): MDHEN, SYDVKM. There are 15 residues in the CDR3. V shed 6 bases, J shed 0 bases, and the junction held 2 bases outside the gene matches.

On this clone itself: In this CDR3 the conserved last residue, phenylalanine or tryptophan, is missing, so a read error is likely. The limits of the CDR3 on the DNA are not certain, so only TCRdb's listed CDR3 is given. The gene calls are TRBV14 and TRBJ2-6; the table's TRBD2 call for D was not verified on the DNA. The CDR3 totals 11 residues, both ends included. Germline V CDR1 and CDR2: SGHDN, FVKESK. This chain's CDR3 is CASSQGRGRLV.

The chain recombines TRBV6-5 with TRBJ1-4; 8 positions agree with TRBD1. Trimming took 11 bases from V and 7 from J; bases not matched to a gene: 15. The germline gives CDR1 MNHEY, CDR2 SVGAGI. This CDR3 contains 15 residues. The DNA of the CDR3 is TGTGCCGCTAGGGAGCAGGGGGCGCGAAGTGAAAAACTGTTTTTT. Translating it yields CAAREQGARSEKLFF.

The rearrangement joins TRBV4-3 to TRBJ2-4, with 7 bases fitting TRBD1. Trimming cost V 3 bases and J 8 bases; bases outside gene matches: 4. Germline CDR1 is LGHNA and CDR2 is YSLEER. The CDR3 has 13 residues. This chain's CDR3 is CASSQHRGDIQYF. The CDR3 nucleotides are TGCGCCAGCAGCCAGCACAGGGGTGACATTCAGTACTTC.

The chain joins TRBV7-9 to TRBJ1-1; the D is unclear. The germline V gene has CDR1 SEHNR and CDR2 FQNEAQ (reference sequence). The ends were cut back, 1 base at V and 7 bases at J, with 13 bases in the middle. The CDR3 has 14 amino acids. The CDR3 sequence is CASSLDSTALEAFF. CDR3 in DNA: TGTGCCAGCAGCTTAGATTCGACTGCCCTTGAAGCTTTCTTT.

The chain links TRBV2 to TRBJ1-4; 8 positions agree with TRBD1. Trimming took 3 bases from V and 8 from J; bases not matched to a gene: 5. CDR1 is SNHLY and CDR2 is FYNNEI in the germline V gene. This CDR3 region has 14 residues. CDR3 sequence: CASSEDRAGEKLFF. DNA of the CDR3: TGTGCCAGCAGTGAGGACAGGGCAGGGGAAAAACTGTTTTTT.

This sequence joins TRBV6-5 and TRBJ2-1; 12 nucleotides line up with TRBD1. Germline V gene sequence: CDR1 MNHEY, CDR2 SVGAGI. The CDR3 sequence is 15 residues long. V was clipped by 5 bases and J by 10 bases; unmatched bases: 9. The CDR3 reads CASSRWDRGRKEQFF. CDR3 bases: TGTGCCAGCAGTAGGTGGGACAGGGGGCGCAAGGAGCAGTTCTTC.

The chain combines TRBV7-2 with TRBJ1-1; the match to TRBD1 covers 7 bases. CDR1 SGHTA and CDR2 FQGNSA come from the germline V gene. The CDR3 spans 13 residues. V gave up 5 bases and J gave up 12 bases; unmatched junction bases: 12. CDR3 protein: CASSPMLTGLTFF. CDR3 in DNA: TGTGCCAGCAGCCCAATGTTGACAGGGTTGACTTTCTTT.

The V call is TRBV5-1, the J call TRBJ1-6, with 9 bases matching TRBD1. Trimming at V came to 2 bases and at J to 6 bases, leaving 3 bases not matched to a gene. The germline V gene encodes CDR1 SGHRS and CDR2 YFSETQ. The CDR3 has 15 residues. Here the CDR3 DNA reads TGCGCCAGCAGCTTTCGACAGGGGGGTAATTCACCCCTCCACTTT. Protein sequence: CASSFRQGGNSPLHF.

Here the CDR3 reads CASSEPQATGTDTQYF. The CDR3 region has the DNA TGTGCCAGCAGCGAACCCCAGGCCACGGGCACAGATACGCAGTATTTT. V usage is TRBV9 and J usage is TRBJ2-3; no definite D call. The ends were cut back, 3 bases at V and 1 base at J, with 15 bases in the middle. Germline CDR1 SGDLS, CDR2 YYNGEE. The CDR3 extends over 16 amino acids.

V is TRBV14 and J is TRBJ2-1; 7 positions agree with TRBD2. The CDR3 length is 16 residues. Losses at the gene ends were 2 bases for V and 3 bases for J; bases not matched to a gene: 7. CDR1 is SGHDN, CDR2 FVKESK, per germline. The chain's CDR3 is CASSQPRDYLYNEQFF. The CDR3 DNA sequence: TGTGCCAGCAGCCAACCACGGGACTACCTCTACAATGAGCAGTTCTTC. The whole variable domain, remainder taken from reference TRBV14 and TRBJ2-1, is EAGVTQFPSHSVIEKGQTVTLRCDPISGHDNLYWYRRVMGKEIKFLLHFVKESKQDESGMPNNRFLAERTGGTYSTLKVQPAELEDSGVYFCASSQPRDYLYNEQFFGPGTRLTVL.

The chain has TRBV7-9 and TRBJ2-5; TRBD1 aligns across 9 bases. Germline trimming cut 1 base from V and 5 bases from J; bases unmatched to any gene: 5. The CDR3 consists of 15 residues. Germline lookup yields CDR1 SEHNR and CDR2 FQNEAQ (reference sequence). The CDR3 region has the DNA TGTGCCAGCAGCTTAGGGACAGGGGATTTGGAGACCCAGTACTTC. Translation: CASSLGTGDLETQYF.

The V call is TRBV30, the J call TRBJ1-1; 8 positions match TRBD1. The CDR3 is made up of 15 amino acids. CDR1 is GTSNPN, CDR2 SVGIG, per germline (reference sequence). Trimming removed 7 bases from V and 2 bases from J; junction bases left unmatched: 12. CDR3 coding DNA: TGTGCCTCTATCAACCTAGGACAGGGAAACACTGAAGCTTTCTTT. Translated: CASINLGQGNTEAFF.

The chain has TRBV4-1 and TRBJ1-2; TRBD1 matches at 10 bases. This CDR3 is built from 15 residues. Germline CDR1 and CDR2: MGHRA and YSYEKL. After removal of 1 base from V and 8 bases from J, the junction contained 7 bases not matched to a gene. CDR3 bases: TGCGCCAGCAGCCAAGTAAGACAGGGGGCCGGAGGCTACACCTTC. This encodes CASSQVRQGAGGYTF.

V gene TRBV3-1 (or the pseudogene TRBV3-2) combines with J gene TRBJ2-5; TRBD2 might be the D (6 bases). CDR3 size: 16 residues. Trimming stripped 2 bases from V and 3 bases from J, with 16 bases between. Germline CDR1 reads LGHDT; CDR2 reads YNNKEL (reference sequence). The CDR3 loop reads CASSQTLGTGKETQYF. In nucleotides, the CDR3 is TGTGCCAGCAGCCAAACCTTAGGGACTGGCAAAGAGACCCAGTACTTC.

The rearrangement links TRBV10-1 to TRBJ2-1; 9 bases line up with TRBD2. In germline, CDR1 is WNHNN, CDR2 SYGVQD (reference sequence). There are 15 residues in the CDR3. The V gene end was trimmed by 5 bases and the J gene end by 5 bases; junction bases not matched to a gene: 7. The CDR3 DNA reads as TGCGCCAGCAGTATTGGCGGGGGGGCGGACAATGAGCAGTTCTTC. It translates to CASSIGGGADNEQFF.

The V and J genes are TRBV19 and TRBJ1-5, with D possibly being TRBD1 (6 bases). The V gene lost 7 bases and the J gene lost 7 bases, with 17 bases spanning the gap. This CDR3 has 14 amino acids. Germline V gives CDR1 LNHDA, CDR2 SQIVND (reference sequence). The CDR3 is CASTVDRPDQPQHF. The CDR3 DNA follows: TGTGCCAGTACCGTGGACAGACCAGACCAGCCCCAGCATTTT.

This chain links TRBV5-4 with TRBJ1-2; D remains ambiguous. The V gene's germline CDR1 is SGHNT and CDR2 YYREEE (reference sequence). V lost 1 base and J 8 bases, leaving 18 bases between the germline ends. The CDR3 sequence is 15 residues long. CDR3 sequence: CASSLLPFEARGYTF. The CDR3 coding sequence is TGTGCCAGCAGCTTGTTACCCTTCGAAGCGCGCGGCTACACCTTC.

This sequence joins TRBV6-1 and TRBJ1-4, with a weak D call TRBD1 (5 bases). CDR3 length: 15 amino acids. The germline V gene encodes CDR1 MNHNS and CDR2 SASEGT. Trimming took 6 bases from V and 3 from J, leaving 14 bases between them. CDR3 loop: CASSSTGHSNEKLFF. For the CDR3, the DNA is TGTGCCAGCAGCTCAACAGGTCACTCTAATGAAAAACTGTTTTTT.

The rearrangement links TRBV28 to TRBJ1-5; TRBD1 agrees at 9 bases. The CDR3 is 16 amino acids. Germline V gene lookup returns CDR1 MDHEN and CDR2 SYDVKM. V dropped 5 bases and J dropped 4; count of bases not matched to a gene: 9. In DNA form, the CDR3 reads TGTGCCAGCAGTGGATCGTGGACAGGGGAAAATCAGCCCCAGCATTTT. Encoded protein: CASSGSWTGENQPQHF.

The chain joins TRBV5-1 to TRBJ1-2; 9 nucleotides match TRBD1. This CDR3 has 17 amino acids. The V gene's germline CDR1 is SGHRS and CDR2 YFSETQ. V dropped 5 bases and J dropped 3; count of bases not matched to a gene: 14. CDR3 in DNA: TGCGCCAGCAGTTTTGGGGGAACGGGACAGGGTTACTATGGCTACACCTTC. This translates into CASSFGGTGQGYYGYTF.

The gene calls are TRBV2 and TRBJ1-2; D not certain. The CDR3 totals 11 residues. The germline CDR1 and CDR2 sequences are SNHLY and FYNNEI. The ends were cut back, 1 base at V and 8 bases at J, with 5 bases in the middle. CDR3 amino acids: CASSEGGGYTF. CDR3 DNA: TGTGCCAGCAGTGAAGGCGGAGGCTACACCTTC.

The chain carries TRBV6-2 or TRBV6-3 and TRBJ2-3, with 9 bases aligning to TRBD2. The CDR3 runs to 17 residues. The V and J ends lost 1 base and 1 base, in that order; junction bases with no gene match: 6. Germline CDR1 reads MNHEY; CDR2 reads SVGEGT. CDR3 sequence (DNA): TGTGCCAGCAGTTACTTTACCCAGCGGGGGGGCACAGATACGCAGTATTTT. Translation: CASSYFTQRGGTDTQYF.

The chain recombines TRBV6-6 with TRBJ1-5, with 10 bases that match TRBD1. The V segment lost 5 bases and the J segment 4 bases; nucleotides outside the gene matches: 20. This CDR3 comprises 20 residues. Germline CDR1 and CDR2: MNHNY and SVGAGI (reference sequence). DNA of the CDR3: TGTGCCAGCAGTCTCTCAACCGGACAGGGGGTAGTACGGCCTAATCAGCCCCAGCATTTT. This sequence encodes CASSLSTGQGVVRPNQPQHF.

In this sample, this clone turned up a few times. The chain is built from TRBV20-1 and TRBJ1-1; D remains ambiguous. Germline lookup yields CDR1 DFQATT and CDR2 SNEGSKA (reference sequence). This CDR3 contains 14 residues. V lost 5 bases and J 1 base, leaving 14 bases between the germline ends. The chain's CDR3 is CSARVTGSNTEAFF. CDR3 nucleotides: TGCAGTGCTCGTGTGACGGGGTCGAACACTGAAGCTTTCTTT.

The chain is built from TRBV3-1 (or the pseudogene TRBV3-2) and TRBJ2-1; 8 nucleotides align to TRBD2. The junction had 11 bases not matched to a gene; V was cut back by 0 bases and J by 4 bases. Germline assignment: CDR1 LGHDT and CDR2 YNNKEL (reference sequence). This CDR3 has 18 residues. CDR3 bases: TGTGCCAGCAGCCAAGATCTTCCCGTACTAGCGGCGTACAATGAGCAGTTCTTC. This codes for CASSQDLPVLAAYNEQFF.

This chain connects TRBV5-1 to TRBJ1-2; TRBD1 matches 7 bases. With V trimmed by 4 bases and J by 10 bases, 13 bases remained unmatched. Germline CDR1 and CDR2: SGHRS and YFSETQ. This CDR3 has 14 amino acids. CDR3 bases: TGCGCCAGCAGCATTACCGGGACAGAAAGCGACTACACCTTC. Its translation: CASSITGTESDYTF.

The J gene is TRBJ2-1, the V gene TRBV7-2; 14 positions agree with TRBD2. V gave up 4 bases and J gave up 4 bases; unmatched junction bases: 9. CDR3 length: 18 amino acids. CDR1 SGHTA and CDR2 FQGNSA come from the germline V gene. CDR3 protein: CASSSTRLAGGPYNEQFF. Here the CDR3 DNA reads TGTGCCAGCAGCTCTACTCGACTAGCGGGGGGGCCGTACAATGAGCAGTTCTTC.